This TCR beta chain was sequenced for a study of OX40 agonist ivuxolimab in advanced cancers. Regarding the research as a whole: Ivuxolimab was a fully human IgG2 agonistic monoclonal antibody targeting the costimulatory receptor OX40 (CD134). Prior anti-PD-1, anti-PD-L1 or anti-CTLA-4 therapy was permitted, and approximately 41% of dose-escalation patients had received checkpoint inhibitors. Peripheral TCRbeta sequencing was intended to test whether TCR sequence diversity was altered and clonal T-cell expansion was caused by ivuxolimab. Among the approximately 50 dose-escalation patients, around 19 had hepatocellular carcinoma, roughly 15 melanoma, 9 renal cell carcinoma and 9 head and neck cancer. Intravenous ivuxolimab was administered to patients every 2 weeks at six dose levels: 0.01, 0.1, 0.3, 1.5, 3 and 10 mg/kg. Partial responses were achieved by three dose-escalation patients, of whom one had hepatocellular carcinoma and two had cutaneous melanoma. The paper covers the monotherapy dose-escalation part of the phase I ivuxolimab trial, which included N of about 50 patients. The dose-escalation cohort was about 83% male with a mean age of roughly 60 years, ranging from roughly 23 to 79.

General findings and caveats noted by the study authors: Antigen specificity was not determined for the clonally expanded peripheral T cells. Low levels of normalized T-cell clonal expansion were also seen in some nonresponding patients. Partial responders in the 0.1-3.0 mg/kg groups had among the lowest normalized peripheral clonal expansion, especially among CD8+ T cells. After ivuxolimab, expanded clones were on average more numerous among CD8+ T cells than among CD4+ T cells. At doses of 0.1 to 3.0 mg/kg, clonal expansion of both CD4+ and CD8+ blood T cells was observed from baseline to week 6.

V lost 2 bases and J lost 1 base; the stretch between them is 8 bases long. From a lookup of the germline V gene (reference sequence), CDR1 and CDR2 are LNHDA and SQIVND. The CDR3 sequence holds 14 residues, the cysteine and phenylalanine included. The CDR3 DNA has 42 bases and is translated from base 1. Genomic DNA was extracted from sorted cells for sequencing of the TCRbeta CDR3 region. The immunoSEQ Assay was used for sequencing of TCRbeta CDR3 regions. TCRdb stores this immuneACCESS table with in-frame sequences only. Part of the clones is absent; in the studies checked, under half of the shortfall reflects unresolved V genes, and no reason is known for the rest. In this sample the table shows 70,000 to 85,000 clones, approximately 80% of which occur a single time. Roughly 1.2% of the sample lies in the top ten. Patients with a history of autoimmune disease or receiving systemic immunosuppression were excluded from the trial. In every dose cohort, peripheral blood was drawn for TCR sequencing at baseline, cycle 4 day 1, and cycle 7 day 1. The samples were taken from a phase I, first-in-human, multicenter, open-label dose-escalation trial of ivuxolimab. The trial enrolled adults with locally advanced or metastatic head and neck squamous cell, hepatocellular, melanoma or renal cell carcinoma. CD4+ and CD8+ T cells were sorted separately from peripheral blood before TCR sequencing.

As regards this clone: Its antigen remains undetermined. Nothing much larger sits one base from this clone, and base qualities are not available.

The sample consisted of CD4+ or CD8+ T cells sorted from blood, taken in a trial of the OX40 agonist ivuxolimab. The rearrangement combines TRBV19 with TRBJ1-1, with no confidently assigned D gene. The receptor comes from an adult with an advanced solid tumor such as melanoma, head and neck, liver or kidney cancer. CDR3 sequence: CASSIMSSNTEAFF. The nucleotide sequence reads TGTGCCAGTAGTATAATGTCCTCGAACACTGAAGCTTTCTTT.